The 29 T cell receptor beta chains below were found in one sample sequenced in a study. Treg sorting used a CD4+CD25+CD127-/low gate. Via MiXCR, TCRdb re-called the 5' RACE reads, giving one row per CDR3 protein. The sample lists roughly 60,000 distinct CDR3 sequences, around 24% seen once, with around 2% in the top ten. Sequencing input: tumor-infiltrating Tregs sorted from the breast tumor. Receptors originate from a female donor with breast cancer.

The chain employs TRBV5-1 and TRBJ2-7; 7 positions match TRBD1. This CDR3 spans 14 amino acids. The trim removed 5 bases at V and 4 bases at J, leaving 9 bases unmatched. Germline V lookup: CDR1 SGHRS, CDR2 YFSETQ. The CDR3 protein is CASSQPTGSYEQYF. DNA of the CDR3: TGCGCCAGCAGTCAACCGACAGGGTCTTACGAGCAGTACTTC.

About this clonotype: It may be a read error: a sequence one base away is much more abundant. As DNA, the CDR3 is TGTGCCAGCGGCGCCTCCTCCGACAATTCACCCCTCCACTTT. Protein sequence: CASGASSDNSPLHF. This chain uses TRBV9 with TRBJ1-6; no clear D gene. CDR3 length equals 14 residues. V was pared by 7 bases and J by 7 bases, with 15 bases between. Per germline, CDR1 SGDLS and CDR2 YYNGEE.

A few counts support this clonotype. CDR3 DNA: TGTGCCACCAGCAGAGATCGGACAGGACGTAGCAATCAGCCCCAGCATTTT. This translates into CATSRDRTGRSNQPQHF. V is TRBV15 and J is TRBJ1-5; 7 bases line up with TRBD1. The germline V gene encodes CDR1 LNHNV and CDR2 YYDKDF (reference sequence). There are 17 residues in the CDR3. Germline trimming cut 0 bases from V and 0 bases from J; bases unmatched to any gene: 5.

The sample holds many counts of this clonotype. This chain uses TRBV20-1 with TRBJ1-5, with a possible D match to TRBD1 (6 bases). This CDR3 is built from 12 residues. V shed 4 bases and J shed 2 bases, with 6 bases lying between them. Per the germline V gene, CDR1 is DFQATT and CDR2 is SNEGSKA (reference sequence). The CDR3 nucleotides read TGCAGTGCTACAGGGGGCAATCAGCCCCAGCATTTT. It translates to CSATGGNQPQHF.

This clonotype was recorded at least ten times. V usage is TRBV5-1 and J usage is TRBJ2-1; perhaps TRBD1 as D (6 bases). V lost 5 bases to trimming and J lost 6 bases, with 21 bases between them. The CDR3 contains 16 residues. Germline-derived CDR1 and CDR2 are SGHRS and YFSETQ. CDR3 in amino acids: CASRHPTGPIANEQFF. As DNA, the CDR3 is TGCGCCAGCAGACACCCGACAGGCCCAATCGCCAATGAGCAGTTCTTC.

The chain uses TRBV7-3 and TRBJ2-3, with 8 bases fitting TRBD1. The CDR3 totals 13 residues. The germline V gene encodes CDR1 SGHTA and CDR2 FQGTGA. V lost 5 bases and J lost 9; bases outside the gene matches: 7. For the CDR3, the DNA is TGTGCCAGCAGCATCGGACAGGGTAGAACGCAGTATTTT. Translating gives CASSIGQGRTQYF. Looking up the rest from reference TRBV7-3 and TRBJ2-3 gives the full variable domain: GAGVSQTPSNKVTEKGKYVELRCDPISGHTALYWYRQSLGQGPEFLIYFQGTGAADDSGLPNDRFFAVRPEGSVSTLKIQRTERGDSAVYLCASSIGQGRTQYFGPGTRLTVL.

V is TRBV9 and J is TRBJ2-2, with 8 bases that match TRBD2. V lost 3 bases, J lost 2 bases, and 6 bases stayed unmatched. This CDR3 contains 16 residues. Looked up from germline, CDR1 is SGDLS and CDR2 is YYNGEE. In DNA, the CDR3 is TGTGCCAGCAGCGGGGGACTAGTGGTTAACACCGGGGAGCTGTTTTTT. As protein: CASSGGLVVNTGELFF.

This clonotype was detected a few times. The J gene is TRBJ1-1, the V gene TRBV12-3 or TRBV12-4, with no clear D. The CDR3 spans 13 residues. V shed 7 bases and J shed 0 bases, with 9 bases lying between them. CDR3 protein: CASTWTLNTEAFF. CDR3 nucleotide sequence: TGTGCCAGCACCTGGACTCTGAACACTGAAGCTTTCTTT.

This clonotype was recorded many times. V and J are TRBV28 and TRBJ2-5; 7 bases are shared with TRBD2. The germline CDR1 and CDR2 sequences are MDHEN and SYDVKM. The CDR3 has 14 residues. V shed 7 bases, J shed 7 bases, and the junction held 12 bases outside the gene matches. The CDR3 region has the DNA TGTGCCAGCACCTTGGGGGGGACCATCGGGACCCAGTACTTC. It translates to CASTLGGTIGTQYF.

V and J are TRBV2 and TRBJ2-6; maybe TRBD2 (5 bases). V was shortened by 9 bases and J by 0 bases, with 9 bases between the two germline ends. Germline V lookup: CDR1 SNHLY, CDR2 FYNNEI. CDR3 length equals 14 residues. The CDR3 here is CASNRDSGANVLTF. CDR3 DNA: TGTGCCAGTAACCGGGACTCTGGGGCCAACGTCCTGACTTTC.

The chain uses TRBV24-1 and TRBJ2-3; D may be TRBD2 (5 bases). The V end lost 7 bases, the J end lost 0 bases, and 16 bases lay between the germline ends. This CDR3 has 16 residues. Germline lookup yields CDR1 KGHDR and CDR2 SFDVKD. CDR3 nucleotide sequence: TGTGCCACCAGCCCTCCCTTCGGGGATAGCACAGATACGCAGTATTTT. It translates to CATSPPFGDSTDTQYF.

At least ten counts were recorded for this clonotype. This rearrangement joins TRBV5-1 to TRBJ2-1, with D perhaps given as TRBD1 or TRBD2 (5 bases each). Germline V gene data show CDR1 as SGHRS and CDR2 as YFSETQ. CDR3 length: 16 residues. V gave up 4 bases and J gave up 0 bases, with 14 bases separating them. CDR3 sequence reads: CASSRDPRSSYNEQFF. In nucleotides, the CDR3 is TGCGCCAGCAGCCGGGACCCCCGCAGCTCCTACAATGAGCAGTTCTTC. Full variable domain (missing parts from reference TRBV5-1 and TRBJ2-1): KAGVTQTPRYLIKTRGQQVTLSCSPISGHRSVSWYQQTPGQGLQFLFEYFSETQRNKGNFPGRFSGRQFSNSRSEMNVSTLELGDSALYLCASSRDPRSSYNEQFFGPGTRLTVL.

The CDR3 reads CATSATPGLAGVEQFF. CDR3 coding DNA: TGTGCCACCAGCGCCACGCCCGGACTAGCGGGAGTTGAGCAGTTCTTC. This chain joins TRBV15 and TRBJ2-1, with 13 bases lining up with TRBD2. CDR1 is LNHNV, CDR2 YYDKDF, per germline (reference sequence). This CDR3 contains 16 residues. Trimming took 5 bases from V and 9 from J; bases not matched to a gene: 10.

Turning to this clonotype: A much larger clone sits a single nucleotide away, making a read error possible. The chain couples TRBV10-1 to TRBJ2-7, with unresolved D. The CDR3 is 12 amino acids. Trimming left V 4 bases short and J 4 bases short, with 8 bases between. Germline V CDR1 and CDR2: WNHNN, SYGVQD (reference sequence). Written as DNA, the CDR3 is TGCGCCAGCAGTGCCACTTCTTACGAGCAGTACTTC. Protein product: CASSATSYEQYF.

This clonotype was seen many times. The rearrangement joins TRBV7-2 to TRBJ1-4; no firm D call. Trimming took 5 bases from V and 6 from J, leaving 13 bases between them. Germline lookup yields CDR1 SGHTA and CDR2 FQGNSA. CDR3 length: 14 amino acids. CDR3 residues: CASSVRPDDEKLFF. The CDR3 DNA reads TGTGCCAGCAGCGTCCGACCCGATGATGAAAAACTGTTTTTT.

The chain couples TRBV5-1 to TRBJ1-1; D gene unclear. There are 14 residues in the CDR3. The V and J ends lost 4 bases and 3 bases respectively, with 13 bases between them. The V gene's germline CDR1 is SGHRS and CDR2 YFSETQ. CDR3 bases: TGCGCCAGCAGCAGAAGCATCGGGGACACTGAAGCTTTCTTT. Its translation is CASSRSIGDTEAFF.

This clonotype was recorded at least ten times. Its ends do not fully match the called genes, so a read error is possible. The J gene is TRBJ1-6, the V gene TRBV4-1, with D maybe TRBD1 (5 bases). CDR1 is MGHRA and CDR2 is YSYEKL in the germline V gene. The CDR3 loop spans 15 amino acids. CDR3 loop: CASTQSGGLRSPLHF. The CDR3 bases are TGCGCCAGCACCCAAAGCGGGGGGTTGAGGTCACCCCTCCACTTT.

In regard to this clonotype: A read error may produce the germline difference seen at one junction end. The gene calls are TRBV6-5 and TRBJ2-2; D is unresolved. CDR3 size: 15 residues. Germline CDR1 MNHEY, CDR2 SVGAGI. In DNA, the CDR3 is TGTGCCGGCAGCAATGGCTTTTCAAACACCGGGGAGCTGTTTTTT. Protein: CAGSNGFSNTGELFF.

Worth noting for this clonotype: A read error may account for a junction end that differs from germline. The V and J genes are TRBV7-7 and TRBJ1-4, with 9 bases that match TRBD1. Germline loops: CDR1 SSHAT, CDR2 FNYEAQ (reference sequence). There are 18 residues in the CDR3. As DNA, the CDR3 is TGTGCTAGCAGCCCGATACGGGACAGGGAATCAACTAATGAAAAACTGTTTTTT. It codes for CASSPIRDRESTNEKLFF.

The chain joins TRBV5-4 to TRBJ2-6, with D unclear. CDR3 length: 16 residues. In germline, CDR1 is SGHNT, CDR2 YYREEE (reference sequence). V lost 0 bases and J lost 1, with 8 bases in between. The CDR3 region has the DNA TGTGCCAGCAGCTTGGCCGGAGTGTCTGGGGCCAACGTCCTGACTTTC. Amino acids: CASSLAGVSGANVLTF.

The chain links TRBV2 to TRBJ1-5; 7 bases agree with TRBD1. J gave up 3 bases and V 8 bases, and 10 bases lay outside the gene matches. The CDR3 extends over 15 amino acids. Germline V CDR1 and CDR2: SNHLY, FYNNEI. CDR3 nucleotide sequence: TGTGCCAGCCGGAGACAGGGATCTCCCAATCAGCCCCAGCATTTT. Protein product: CASRRQGSPNQPQHF.

With respect to this clonotype: Just one base apart from a much larger clone, this may be a read error. The V gene is TRBV7-3, the J gene TRBJ2-1, with 14 bases lining up with TRBD2. V dropped 5 bases and J dropped 7; count of bases not matched to a gene: 13. Germline values: CDR1 SGHTA, CDR2 FQGTGA. There are 18 residues in the CDR3. CDR3 in DNA: TGTGCCAGCAGCGCCCAACCGGGACTAGCGGGAGTAGTAAATGAGCAGTTCTTC. It yields the protein CASSAQPGLAGVVNEQFF.

CDR3 DNA sequence: TGCAGCGTTGAAGTGGGGACAGGGGGTTACGAGCAGTACTTC. This translates into CSVEVGTGGYEQYF. The chain joins TRBV29-1 to TRBJ2-7, with TRBD1 matching 11 bases. V lost 1 base to trimming and J lost 4 bases; unmatched junction nucleotides: 3. The CDR3 runs 14 residues. Germline loops: CDR1 SQVTM, CDR2 ANQGSEA.

In regard to this clonotype: A read error may be the cause here, since a much bigger clone is one base away. This chain connects TRBV5-1 to TRBJ2-7, with D tentatively TRBD1 (6 bases). Germline-derived CDR1 and CDR2 are SGHRS and YFSETQ. The CDR3 totals 16 residues. Trimming took 4 bases from V and 5 from J, leaving 22 bases between them. The CDR3: CASSPRAATGGHEQYF. The CDR3 DNA reads TGCGCCAGCAGCCCGAGGGCGGCGACAGGCGGCCACGAGCAGTACTTC.

Worth noting for this clonotype: The CDR3 carries no conserved terminal phenylalanine or tryptophan, so it likely arises from a read error. This chain links TRBV7-9 with TRBJ2-1; 13 nucleotides align to TRBD2. Germline loops: CDR1 SEHNR, CDR2 FQNEAQ (reference sequence). This CDR3 contains 16 residues. V lost 3 bases to trimming and J lost 5 bases; unmatched junction nucleotides: 4. CDR3 sequence: CASSLPGLAGNNEQFL. CDR3 sequence (DNA): TGTGCCAGCAGCTTGCCGGGACTAGCGGGAAACAATGAGCAGTTCCTC.

Notes on this clonotype: An end of the junction does not agree with germline; a read error may underlie this. V and J are TRBV28 and TRBJ2-3, with 9 nucleotides matching TRBD2. The germline V gene has CDR1 MDHEN and CDR2 SYDVKM. This CDR3 is built from 16 residues. The CDR3 spells CASSPSSGKVTDTQYF. CDR3 in DNA: TGCGCCAGCAGTCCCTCTAGCGGGAAGGTAACAGATACGCAGTATTTT.

The rearrangement joins TRBV5-1 to TRBJ1-1; the D is unclear. The CDR3 sequence is 14 residues long. Germline V gene lookup returns CDR1 SGHRS and CDR2 YFSETQ. The V gene lost 3 bases and the J gene lost 2 bases, with 11 bases spanning the gap. The CDR3 protein is CASSSEWVNTEAFF. The CDR3 DNA follows: TGCGCCAGCAGCTCGGAGTGGGTTAACACTGAAGCTTTCTTT.

This rearrangement joins TRBV25-1 to TRBJ2-1; D gene unclear. V shed 4 bases and J shed 7 bases, with 8 bases lying between them. The CDR3 consists of 12 residues. Germline lookup yields CDR1 MGHDK and CDR2 SYGVNS. The CDR3 loop is CASSGDENEQFF. In DNA form, the CDR3 reads TGTGCCAGCAGTGGCGATGAGAATGAGCAGTTCTTC.

This rearrangement joins TRBV12-3 or TRBV12-4 to TRBJ2-1; D not resolved. V lost 5 bases to trimming and J lost 6 bases, with 8 bases between them. The CDR3 is 12 residues long. CDR3 in DNA: TGTGCCAGCAGTCCCCCAGGCAATGAGCAGTTCTTC. Residues: CASSPPGNEQFF.